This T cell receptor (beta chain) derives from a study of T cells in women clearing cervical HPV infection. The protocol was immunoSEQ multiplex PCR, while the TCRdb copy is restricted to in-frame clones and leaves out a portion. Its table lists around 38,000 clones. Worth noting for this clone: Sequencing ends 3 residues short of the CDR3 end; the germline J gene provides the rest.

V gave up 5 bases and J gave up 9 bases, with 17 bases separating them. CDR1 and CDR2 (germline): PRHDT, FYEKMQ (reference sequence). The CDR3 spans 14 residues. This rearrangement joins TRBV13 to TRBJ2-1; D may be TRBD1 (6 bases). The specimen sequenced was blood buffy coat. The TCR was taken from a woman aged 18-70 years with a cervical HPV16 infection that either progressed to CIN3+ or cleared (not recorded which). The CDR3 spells CASSADREGGEQFF. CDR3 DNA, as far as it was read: TGTGCCAGCAGCGCGGACCGTGAAGGGGGTGAG.